This T cell receptor (beta chain) comes out of a study of metastatic and nonmetastatic thyroid tumors. Study at large: A comparison of repertoires was made across blood and tumor or nodule tissue from malignant and benign thyroid patients. Study observations and caveats: Patients with malignant thyroid tumors reportedly had significantly higher TCR beta diversity than those with benign nodules, in blood and tumor.

Every patient was untreated before thyroid surgery. The sample holds many counts of this clone. What it binds is not known. TCRdb called clones again from the PCR reads with MiXCR. The table has about 40,000 clones, roughly a sixth seen once. The specimen sequenced was tumor tissue. The TCR was taken from a female donor with papillary thyroid cancer or a benign thyroid nodule (not recorded which). Some clones in this sample may be carry-over from other donors' samples.

The CDR3 spells CASSRQGEVSYGYTF. The CDR3 nucleotides are TGTGCCAGCTCACGACAGGGGGAAGTTTCCTATGGCTACACCTTC. V gene TRBV18 combines with J gene TRBJ1-2; 9 bases agree with TRBD1. CDR3 length: 15 residues. V lost 4 bases to trimming and J lost 4 bases; unmatched junction nucleotides: 7. Germline V gene sequence: CDR1 KGHSH, CDR2 LQKENI.